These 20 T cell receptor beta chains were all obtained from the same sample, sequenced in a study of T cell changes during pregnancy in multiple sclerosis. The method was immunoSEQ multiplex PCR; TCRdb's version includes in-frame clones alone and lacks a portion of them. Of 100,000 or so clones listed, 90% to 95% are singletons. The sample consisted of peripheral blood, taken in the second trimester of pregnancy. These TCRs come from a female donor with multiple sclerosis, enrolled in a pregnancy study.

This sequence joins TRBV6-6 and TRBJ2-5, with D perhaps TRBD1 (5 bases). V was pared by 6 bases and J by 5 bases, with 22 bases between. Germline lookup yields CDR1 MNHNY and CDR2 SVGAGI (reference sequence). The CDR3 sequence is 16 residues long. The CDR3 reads CASSPPRWQGYETQYF. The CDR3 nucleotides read TGTGCCAGCAGCCCCCCACGGTGGCAGGGATACGAGACCCAGTACTTC.

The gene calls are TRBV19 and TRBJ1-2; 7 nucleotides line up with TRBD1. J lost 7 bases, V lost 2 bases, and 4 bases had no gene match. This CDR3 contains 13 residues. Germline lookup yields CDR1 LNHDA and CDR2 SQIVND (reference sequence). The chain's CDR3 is CASSIPGQRGYTF. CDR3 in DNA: TGTGCCAGTAGTATACCGGGACAGCGTGGCTACACCTTC.

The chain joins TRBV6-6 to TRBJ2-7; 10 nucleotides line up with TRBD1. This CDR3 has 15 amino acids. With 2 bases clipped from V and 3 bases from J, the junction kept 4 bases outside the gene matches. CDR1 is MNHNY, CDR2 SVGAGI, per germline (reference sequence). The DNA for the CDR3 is TGTGCCAGCAGTTACCAGGGGACAGGGGTCTACGAGCAGTACTTC. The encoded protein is CASSYQGTGVYEQYF.

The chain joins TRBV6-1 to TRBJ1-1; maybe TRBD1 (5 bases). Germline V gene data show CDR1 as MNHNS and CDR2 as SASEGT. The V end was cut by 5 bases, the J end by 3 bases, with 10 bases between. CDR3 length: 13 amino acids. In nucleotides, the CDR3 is TGTGCCAGCAGTTCAGGGTTGGACACTGAAGCTTTCTTT. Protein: CASSSGLDTEAFF.

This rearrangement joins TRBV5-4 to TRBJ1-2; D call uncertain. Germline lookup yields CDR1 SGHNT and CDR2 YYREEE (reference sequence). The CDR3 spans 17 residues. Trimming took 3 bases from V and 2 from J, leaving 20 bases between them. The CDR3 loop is CASSSAGRSSTNYGYTF. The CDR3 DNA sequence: TGTGCCAGCAGCTCCGCGGGCAGATCATCCACGAACTATGGCTACACCTTC.

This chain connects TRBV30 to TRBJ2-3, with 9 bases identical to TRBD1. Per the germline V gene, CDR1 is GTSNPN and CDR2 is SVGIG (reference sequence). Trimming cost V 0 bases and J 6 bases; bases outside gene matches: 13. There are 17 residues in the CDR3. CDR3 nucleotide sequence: TGTGCCTGGAGTGTACGCCCCGGACAGGGGCCCAGGGATACGCAGTATTTT. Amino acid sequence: CAWSVRPGQGPRDTQYF.

The CDR3 here is CASSLVGALDTQYF. CDR3 DNA sequence: TGTGCCAGCAGCCTGGTGGGGGCTTTAGATACGCAGTATTTT. The gene calls are TRBV5-6 and TRBJ2-3; D is perhaps TRBD1 (6 bases). There are 14 residues in the CDR3. V lost 4 bases, J lost 5 bases, and 14 bases lay in between. Germline CDR1 and CDR2: SGHDT and YYEEEE.

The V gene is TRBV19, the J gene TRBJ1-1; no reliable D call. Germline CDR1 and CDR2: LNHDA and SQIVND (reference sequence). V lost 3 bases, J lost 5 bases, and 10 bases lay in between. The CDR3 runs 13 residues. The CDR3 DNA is TGTGCCAGTAGTATGCAACGCGGAACTGAAGCTTTCTTT. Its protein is CASSMQRGTEAFF.

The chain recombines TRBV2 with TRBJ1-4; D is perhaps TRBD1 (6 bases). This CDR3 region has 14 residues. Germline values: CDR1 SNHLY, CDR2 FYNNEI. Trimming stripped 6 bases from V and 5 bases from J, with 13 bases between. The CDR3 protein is CASRDRDRNEKLFF. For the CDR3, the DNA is TGTGCCAGCAGGGACAGAGACCGGAATGAAAAACTGTTTTTT.

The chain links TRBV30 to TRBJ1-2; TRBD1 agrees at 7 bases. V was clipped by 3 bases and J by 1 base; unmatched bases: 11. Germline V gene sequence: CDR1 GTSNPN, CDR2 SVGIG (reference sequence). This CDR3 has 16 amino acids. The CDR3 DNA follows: TGTGCCTGGAGGACGCCGGGACAGACTTTTAACTATGGCTACACCTTC. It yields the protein CAWRTPGQTFNYGYTF. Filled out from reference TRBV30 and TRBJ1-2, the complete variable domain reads SQTIHQWPATLVQPVGSPLSLECTVEGTSNPNLYWYRQAAGRGLQLLFYSVGIGQISSEVPQNLSASRPQDRQFILSSKKLLLSDSGFYLCAWRTPGQTFNYGYTFGSGTRLTVV.

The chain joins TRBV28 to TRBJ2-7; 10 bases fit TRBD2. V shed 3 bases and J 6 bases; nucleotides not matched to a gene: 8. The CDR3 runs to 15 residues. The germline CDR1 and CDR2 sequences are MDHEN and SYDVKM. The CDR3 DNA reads TGTGCCAGCAGTTTGTCGGCTAGCGGGAGACCCGAGCAGTACTTC. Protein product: CASSLSASGRPEQYF.

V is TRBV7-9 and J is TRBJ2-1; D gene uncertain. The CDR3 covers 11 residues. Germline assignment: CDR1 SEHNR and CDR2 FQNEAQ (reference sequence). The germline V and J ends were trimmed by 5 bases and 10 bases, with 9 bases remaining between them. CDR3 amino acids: CASSGEGEQFF. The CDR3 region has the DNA TGTGCCAGCAGCGGAGAAGGCGAGCAGTTCTTC.

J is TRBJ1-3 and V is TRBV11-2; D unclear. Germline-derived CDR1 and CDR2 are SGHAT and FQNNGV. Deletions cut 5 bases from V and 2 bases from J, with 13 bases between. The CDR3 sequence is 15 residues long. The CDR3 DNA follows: TGTGCCAGCAGCCCACTCCGACTACCTGGAAACACCATATATTTT. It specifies CASSPLRLPGNTIYF.

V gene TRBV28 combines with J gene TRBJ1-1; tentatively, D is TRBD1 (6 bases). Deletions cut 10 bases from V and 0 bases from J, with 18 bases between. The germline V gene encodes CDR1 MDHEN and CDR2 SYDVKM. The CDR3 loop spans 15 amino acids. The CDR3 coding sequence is TGTGCCACGGCCCGGGCAGGGGCACTGAACACTGAAGCTTTCTTT. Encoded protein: CATARAGALNTEAFF.

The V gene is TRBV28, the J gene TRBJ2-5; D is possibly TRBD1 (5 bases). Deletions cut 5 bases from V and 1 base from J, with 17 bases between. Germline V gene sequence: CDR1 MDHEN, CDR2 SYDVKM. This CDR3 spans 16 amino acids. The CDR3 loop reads CASSPTRQPGQETQYF. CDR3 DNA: TGTGCCAGCAGTCCTACCAGACAGCCGGGCCAAGAGACCCAGTACTTC.

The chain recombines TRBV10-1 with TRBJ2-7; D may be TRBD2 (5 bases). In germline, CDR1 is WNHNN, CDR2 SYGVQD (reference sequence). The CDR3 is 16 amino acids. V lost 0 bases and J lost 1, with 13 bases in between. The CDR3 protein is CASSESGGSISYEQYF. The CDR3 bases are TGCGCCAGCAGTGAGTCCGGCGGGTCCATTTCCTACGAGCAGTACTTC.

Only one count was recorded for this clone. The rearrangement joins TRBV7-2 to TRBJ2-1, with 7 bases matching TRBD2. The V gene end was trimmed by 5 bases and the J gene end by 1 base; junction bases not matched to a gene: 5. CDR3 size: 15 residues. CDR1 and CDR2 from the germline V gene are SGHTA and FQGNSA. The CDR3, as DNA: TGTGCCAGCAGCCGGGGAGGGTGGTCCTACAATGAGCAGTTCTTC. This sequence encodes CASSRGGWSYNEQFF.

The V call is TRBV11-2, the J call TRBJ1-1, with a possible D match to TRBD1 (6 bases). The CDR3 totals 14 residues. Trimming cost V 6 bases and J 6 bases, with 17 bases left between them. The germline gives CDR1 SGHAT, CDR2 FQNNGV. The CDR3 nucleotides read TGTGCCAGCAGTTCCAGGGTAGGGGGGGCTGAAGCTTTCTTT. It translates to CASSSRVGGAEAFF. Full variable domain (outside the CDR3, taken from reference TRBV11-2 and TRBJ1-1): EAGVAQSPRYKIIEKRQSVAFWCNPISGHATLYWYQQILGQGPKLLIQFQNNGVVDDSQLPKDRFSAERLKGVDSTLKIQPAKLEDSAVYLCASSSRVGGAEAFFGQGTRLTVV.

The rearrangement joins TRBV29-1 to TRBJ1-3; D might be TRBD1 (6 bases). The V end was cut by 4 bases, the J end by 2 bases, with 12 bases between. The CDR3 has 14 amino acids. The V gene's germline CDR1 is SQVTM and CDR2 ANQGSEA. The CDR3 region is CSVGLPGAGNTIYF. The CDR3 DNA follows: TGCAGCGTTGGGCTCCCAGGGGCTGGAAACACCATATATTTT. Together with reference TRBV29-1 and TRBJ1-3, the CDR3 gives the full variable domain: SAVISQKPSRDICQRGTSLTIQCQVDSQVTMMFWYRQQPGQSLTLIATANQGSEATYESGFVIDKFPISRPNLTFSTLTVSNMSPEDSSIYLCSVGLPGAGNTIYFGEGSWLTVV.

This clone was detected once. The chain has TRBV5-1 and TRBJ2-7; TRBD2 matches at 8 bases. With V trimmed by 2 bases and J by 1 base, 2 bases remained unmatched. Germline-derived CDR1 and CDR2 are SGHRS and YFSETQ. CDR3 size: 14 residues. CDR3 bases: TGCGCCAGCAGCTTACGGGGGGGTTCCTACGAGCAGTACTTC. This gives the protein CASSLRGGSYEQYF.